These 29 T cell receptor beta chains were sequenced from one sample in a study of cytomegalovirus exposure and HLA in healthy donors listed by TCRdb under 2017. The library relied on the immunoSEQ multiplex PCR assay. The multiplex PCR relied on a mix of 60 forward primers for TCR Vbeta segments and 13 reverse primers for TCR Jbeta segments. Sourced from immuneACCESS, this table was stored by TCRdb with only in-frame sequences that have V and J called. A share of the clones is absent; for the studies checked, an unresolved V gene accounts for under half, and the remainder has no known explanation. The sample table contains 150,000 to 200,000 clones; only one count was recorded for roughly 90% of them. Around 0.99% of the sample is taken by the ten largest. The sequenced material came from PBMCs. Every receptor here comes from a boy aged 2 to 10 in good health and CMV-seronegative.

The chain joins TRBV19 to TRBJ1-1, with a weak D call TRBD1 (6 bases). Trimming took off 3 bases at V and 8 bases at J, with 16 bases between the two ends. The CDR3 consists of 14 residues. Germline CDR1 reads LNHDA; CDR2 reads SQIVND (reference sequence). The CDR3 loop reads CASSMLVATGEAFF. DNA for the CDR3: TGTGCCAGTAGTATGCTAGTGGCGACAGGAGAAGCTTTCTTT.

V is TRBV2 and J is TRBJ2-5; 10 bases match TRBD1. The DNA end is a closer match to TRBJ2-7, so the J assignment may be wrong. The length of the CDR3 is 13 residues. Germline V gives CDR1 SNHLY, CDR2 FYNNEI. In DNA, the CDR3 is TGTGCCACTTCCGGGACAGGGGACTACGAGCAGTACTTC. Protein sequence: CATSGTGDYEQYF.

As DNA, the CDR3 is TGTGCCAGCAGCTTGAGCGGGACGATGCAAGAGACCCAGTACTTC. Translated, it gives CASSLSGTMQETQYF. The rearrangement links TRBV9 to TRBJ2-5; 7 positions match TRBD2. After removal of 4 bases from V and 2 bases from J, the junction contained 8 bases not matched to a gene. CDR3 length equals 15 residues. CDR1 and CDR2 from the germline V gene are SGDLS and YYNGEE.

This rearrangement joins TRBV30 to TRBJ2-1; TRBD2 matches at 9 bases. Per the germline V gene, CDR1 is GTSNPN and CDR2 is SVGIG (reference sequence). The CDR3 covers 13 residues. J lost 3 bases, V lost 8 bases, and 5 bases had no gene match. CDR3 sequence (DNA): TGTGCCAGGCAGCGGGGGGACTACAATGAGCAGTTCTTC. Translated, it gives CARQRGDYNEQFF.

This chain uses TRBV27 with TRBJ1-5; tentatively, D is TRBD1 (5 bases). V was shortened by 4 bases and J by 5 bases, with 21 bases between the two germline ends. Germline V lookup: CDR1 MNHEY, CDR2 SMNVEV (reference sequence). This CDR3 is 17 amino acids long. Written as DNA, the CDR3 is TGTGCCAGCAGTTCACCTTTCTCAGGGTACTACTATCAGCCCCAGCATTTT. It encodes CASSSPFSGYYYQPQHF.

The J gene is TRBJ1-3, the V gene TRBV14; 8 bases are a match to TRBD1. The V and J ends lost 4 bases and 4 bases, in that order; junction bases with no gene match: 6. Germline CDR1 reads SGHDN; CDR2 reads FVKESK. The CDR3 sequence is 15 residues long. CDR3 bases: TGTGCCAGCAGCCGTAGACAGGGGTACGGAAACACCATATATTTT. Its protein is CASSRRQGYGNTIYF.

The CDR3 spells CASSPDGPGYGYTF. Written as DNA, the CDR3 is TGTGCCAGCAGCCCCGATGGCCCGGGCTATGGCTACACCTTC. The V and J genes are TRBV7-3 and TRBJ1-2, with unresolved D. This CDR3 is built from 14 residues. The V gene lost 5 bases and the J gene lost 4 bases, with 14 bases spanning the gap. CDR1 is SGHTA, CDR2 FQGTGA, per germline.

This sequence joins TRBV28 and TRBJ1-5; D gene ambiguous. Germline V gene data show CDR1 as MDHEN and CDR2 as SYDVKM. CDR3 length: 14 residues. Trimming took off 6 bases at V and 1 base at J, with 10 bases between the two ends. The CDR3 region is CASSQAGSNQPQHF. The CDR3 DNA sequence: TGTGCCAGCAGCCAGGCCGGAAGCAATCAGCCCCAGCATTTT.

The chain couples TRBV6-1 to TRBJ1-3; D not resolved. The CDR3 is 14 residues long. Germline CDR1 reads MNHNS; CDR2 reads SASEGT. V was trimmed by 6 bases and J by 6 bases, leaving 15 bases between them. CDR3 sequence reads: CASRRRALANTIYF. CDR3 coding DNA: TGTGCCAGCAGGAGGCGAGCTCTGGCAAACACCATATATTTT.

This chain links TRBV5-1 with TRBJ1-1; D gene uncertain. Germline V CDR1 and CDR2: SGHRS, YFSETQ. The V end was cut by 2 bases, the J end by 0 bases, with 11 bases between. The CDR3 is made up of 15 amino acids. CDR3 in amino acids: CASSFNLVLNTEAFF. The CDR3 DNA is TGCGCCAGCAGCTTCAACCTAGTTTTGAACACTGAAGCTTTCTTT.

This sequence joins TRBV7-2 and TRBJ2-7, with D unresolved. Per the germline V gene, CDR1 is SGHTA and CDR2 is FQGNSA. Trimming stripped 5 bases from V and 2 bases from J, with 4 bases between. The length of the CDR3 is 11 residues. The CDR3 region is CASSNTYEQYF. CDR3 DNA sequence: TGTGCCAGCAGCAACACCTACGAGCAGTACTTC.

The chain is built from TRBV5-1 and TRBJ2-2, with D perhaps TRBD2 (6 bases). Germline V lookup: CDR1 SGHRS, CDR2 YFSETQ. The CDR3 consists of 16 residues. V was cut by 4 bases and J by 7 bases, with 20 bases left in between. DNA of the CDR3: TGCGCCAGCAGCCACGGGACTTGGCAGGAGAGCGGGGAGCTGTTTTTT. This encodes CASSHGTWQESGELFF.

This CDR3 is CASIQGAYSTDTQYF. The CDR3 coding sequence is TGTGCCAGCATCCAGGGGGCGTATAGCACAGATACGCAGTATTTT. V is TRBV6-1 and J is TRBJ2-3; 8 bases fit TRBD1. The CDR3 runs 15 residues. The germline V gene encodes CDR1 MNHNS and CDR2 SASEGT. The trim removed 7 bases at V and 0 bases at J, leaving 6 bases unmatched.

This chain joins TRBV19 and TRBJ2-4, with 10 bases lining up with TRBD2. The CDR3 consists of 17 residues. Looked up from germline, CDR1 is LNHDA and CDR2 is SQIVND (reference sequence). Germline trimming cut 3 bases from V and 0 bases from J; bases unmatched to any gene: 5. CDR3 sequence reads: CASSIESGRGAKNIQYF. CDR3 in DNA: TGTGCCAGTAGTATTGAGAGCGGGAGGGGAGCCAAAAACATTCAGTACTTC.

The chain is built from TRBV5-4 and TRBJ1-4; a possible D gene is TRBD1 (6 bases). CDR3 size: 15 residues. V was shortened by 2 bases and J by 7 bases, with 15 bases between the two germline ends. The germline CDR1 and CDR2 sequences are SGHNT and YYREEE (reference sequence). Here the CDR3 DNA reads TGTGCCAGCAGCTTTCAACAGGGAACGGGTGAAAAACTGTTTTTT. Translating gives CASSFQQGTGEKLFF. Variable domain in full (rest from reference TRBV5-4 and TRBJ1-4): ETGVTQSPTHLIKTRGQQVTLRCSSQSGHNTVSWYQQALGQGPQFIFQYYREEENGRGNFPPRFSGLQFPNYSSELNVNALELDDSALYLCASSFQQGTGEKLFFGSGTQLSVL.

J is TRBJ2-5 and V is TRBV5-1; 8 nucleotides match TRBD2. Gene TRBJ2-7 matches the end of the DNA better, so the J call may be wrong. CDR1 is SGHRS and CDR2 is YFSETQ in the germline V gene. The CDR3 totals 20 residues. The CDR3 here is CASSLAVSFGVSGGSYEQYF. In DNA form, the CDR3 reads TGCGCCAGCAGCTTAGCTGTATCTTTCGGGGTAAGCGGGGGCTCCTACGAGCAGTACTTC.

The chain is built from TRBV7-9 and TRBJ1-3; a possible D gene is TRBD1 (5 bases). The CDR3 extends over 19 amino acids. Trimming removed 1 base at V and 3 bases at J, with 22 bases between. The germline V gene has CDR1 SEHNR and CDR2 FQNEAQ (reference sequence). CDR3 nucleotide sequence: TGTGCCAGCAGCTTAGAAGGCGGTATTGACAGAGACCTTGGAAACACCATATATTTT. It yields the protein CASSLEGGIDRDLGNTIYF.

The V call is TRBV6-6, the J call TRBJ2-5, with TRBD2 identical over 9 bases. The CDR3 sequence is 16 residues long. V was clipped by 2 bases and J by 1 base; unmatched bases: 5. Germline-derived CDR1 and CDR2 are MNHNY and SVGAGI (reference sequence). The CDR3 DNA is TGTGCCAGCAGTTACCTCCTAGCGGGAACCCAAGAGACCCAGTACTTC. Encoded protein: CASSYLLAGTQETQYF.

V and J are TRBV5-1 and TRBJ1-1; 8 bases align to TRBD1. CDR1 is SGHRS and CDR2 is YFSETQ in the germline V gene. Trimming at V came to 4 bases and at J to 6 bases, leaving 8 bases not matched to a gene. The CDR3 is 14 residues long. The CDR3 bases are TGCGCCAGCAGCATGACAGGGGAAAGCGCTGAAGCTTTCTTT. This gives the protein CASSMTGESAEAFF.

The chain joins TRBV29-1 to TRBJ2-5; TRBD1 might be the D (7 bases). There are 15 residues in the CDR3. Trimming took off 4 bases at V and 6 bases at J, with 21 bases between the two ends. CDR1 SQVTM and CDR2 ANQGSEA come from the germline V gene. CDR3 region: CSVVLGGQRLQTQYF. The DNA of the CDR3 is TGCAGCGTTGTTCTGGGGGGACAGCGATTACAGACCCAGTACTTC.

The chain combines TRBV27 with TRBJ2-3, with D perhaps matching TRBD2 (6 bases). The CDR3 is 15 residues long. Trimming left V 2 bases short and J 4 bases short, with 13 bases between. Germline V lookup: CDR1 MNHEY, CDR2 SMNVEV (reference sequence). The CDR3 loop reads CASSLVREVPDTQYF. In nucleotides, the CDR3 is TGTGCCAGCAGTTTAGTCAGGGAGGTCCCAGATACGCAGTATTTT.

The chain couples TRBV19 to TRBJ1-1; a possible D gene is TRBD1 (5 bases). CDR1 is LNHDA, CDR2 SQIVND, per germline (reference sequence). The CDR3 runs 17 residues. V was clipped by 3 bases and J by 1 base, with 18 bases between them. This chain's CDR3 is CASSIRPRARGNTEAFF. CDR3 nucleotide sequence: TGTGCCAGTAGTATTAGACCCCGGGCAAGGGGGAACACTGAAGCTTTCTTT.

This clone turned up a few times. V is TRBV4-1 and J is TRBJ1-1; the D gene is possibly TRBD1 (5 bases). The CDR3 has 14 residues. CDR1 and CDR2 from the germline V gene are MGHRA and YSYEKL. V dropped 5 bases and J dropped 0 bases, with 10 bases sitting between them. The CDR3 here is CASSRLTVNTEAFF. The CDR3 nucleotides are TGCGCCAGCAGCAGACTGACAGTGAACACTGAAGCTTTCTTT.

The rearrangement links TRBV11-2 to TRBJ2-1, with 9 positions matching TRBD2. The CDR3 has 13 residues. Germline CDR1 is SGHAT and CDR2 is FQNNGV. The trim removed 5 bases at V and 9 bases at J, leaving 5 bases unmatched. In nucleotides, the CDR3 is TGTGCCAGCAGCCCGGCGGGGGGGGTTGAGCAGTTCTTC. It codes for CASSPAGGVEQFF.

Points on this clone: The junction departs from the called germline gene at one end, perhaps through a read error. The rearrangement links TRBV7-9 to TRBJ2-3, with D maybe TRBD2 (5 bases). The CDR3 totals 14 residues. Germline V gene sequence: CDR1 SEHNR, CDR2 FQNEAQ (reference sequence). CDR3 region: CSSSFPGVADTQYF. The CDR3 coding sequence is TGTTCCAGCAGCTTCCCCGGGGTGGCAGATACGCAGTATTTT.

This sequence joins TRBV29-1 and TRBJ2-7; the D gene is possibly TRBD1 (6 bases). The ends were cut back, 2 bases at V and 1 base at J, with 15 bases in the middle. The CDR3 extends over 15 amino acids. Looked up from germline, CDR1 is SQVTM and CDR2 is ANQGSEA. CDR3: CSVEQGSGWSYEQYF. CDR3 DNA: TGCAGCGTTGAACAGGGGAGTGGATGGTCCTACGAGCAGTACTTC.

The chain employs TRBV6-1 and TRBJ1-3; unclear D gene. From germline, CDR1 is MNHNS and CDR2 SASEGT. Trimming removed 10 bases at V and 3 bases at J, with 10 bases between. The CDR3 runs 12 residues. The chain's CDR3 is CATRPHGNTIYF. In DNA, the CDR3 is TGTGCCACCAGACCACATGGAAACACCATATATTTT.

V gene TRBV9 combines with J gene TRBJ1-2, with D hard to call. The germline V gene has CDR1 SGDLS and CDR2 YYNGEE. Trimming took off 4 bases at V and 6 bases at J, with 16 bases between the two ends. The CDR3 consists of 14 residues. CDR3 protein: CASSPHLEFHGYTF. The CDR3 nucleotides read TGTGCCAGCAGCCCCCACCTTGAGTTTCATGGCTACACCTTC.

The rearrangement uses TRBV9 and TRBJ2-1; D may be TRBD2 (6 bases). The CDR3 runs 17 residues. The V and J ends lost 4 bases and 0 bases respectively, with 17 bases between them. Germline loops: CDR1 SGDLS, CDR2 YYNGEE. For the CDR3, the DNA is TGTGCCAGCAGCCCTAGCTGGGGGGTTAGCTCCTACAATGAGCAGTTCTTC. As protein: CASSPSWGVSSYNEQFF.